A single sample is the source of the 26 T cell receptor beta chains below, sequenced in a study of cytomegalovirus exposure and HLA in healthy donors. Use of 60 Vbeta and 13 Jbeta primers characterized the PCR. Sequencing used immunoSEQ multiplex PCR; TCRdb keeps in-frame clones, though not all of them. The table includes approximately 150,000 clones, 68% detected once. Sequenced material: PBMCs. The receptors shown here come from a woman aged 18-30 years in good health and CMV-seropositive.

V is TRBV27 and J is TRBJ2-7; 10 positions agree with TRBD2. CDR3 size: 16 residues. The V gene end was trimmed by 7 bases and the J gene end by 5 bases; junction bases not matched to a gene: 14. Germline V gene sequence: CDR1 MNHEY, CDR2 SMNVEV (reference sequence). CDR3 region: CASNPQSSGSVHEQYF. The CDR3 DNA sequence: TGTGCCAGCAATCCTCAGTCTAGCGGGAGTGTCCACGAGCAGTACTTC.

The chain recombines TRBV9 with TRBJ2-1; 9 nucleotides align to TRBD2. The junction had 2 bases not matched to a gene; V was cut back by 0 bases and J by 1 base. Germline CDR1 reads SGDLS; CDR2 reads YYNGEE. The CDR3 covers 16 residues. CDR3 sequence reads: CASSVVAGGSYNEQFF. As DNA, the CDR3 is TGTGCCAGCAGCGTAGTTGCGGGAGGGTCCTACAATGAGCAGTTCTTC.

The rearrangement uses TRBV11-2 and TRBJ2-3; 9 bases fit TRBD2. The CDR3 extends over 16 amino acids. J was trimmed by 0 bases and V by 1 base; bases with no gene match: 2. Germline V CDR1 and CDR2: SGHAT, FQNNGV. DNA of the CDR3: TGTGCCAGCAGCTTAGGGCTAGCGGGGAGCACAGATACGCAGTATTTT. Translation gives CASSLGLAGSTDTQYF.

V usage is TRBV7-9 and J usage is TRBJ1-4; a possible D gene is TRBD1 (6 bases). The CDR3 contains 16 residues. Deletions cut 4 bases from V and 6 bases from J, with 18 bases between. Looked up from germline, CDR1 is SEHNR and CDR2 is FQNEAQ (reference sequence). The CDR3 region is CASSSYGQSPDEKLFF. The CDR3, as DNA: TGTGCCAGCAGCTCCTACGGACAGTCTCCTGATGAAAAACTGTTTTTT.

The rearrangement joins TRBV6-1 to TRBJ2-4, with D perhaps TRBD1 (6 bases). The CDR3 is 14 residues long. The germline CDR1 and CDR2 sequences are MNHNS and SASEGT. Trimming removed 7 bases from V and 6 bases from J, with 16 bases in between. The CDR3 bases are TGTGCCAGCACCTCAGGGGACGGGGCAAACATTCAGTACTTC. Translating it yields CASTSGDGANIQYF.

This chain connects TRBV7-2 to TRBJ2-5; D gene ambiguous. The CDR3 sequence is 12 residues long. V dropped 5 bases and J dropped 5 bases, with 9 bases sitting between them. Germline CDR1 SGHTA, CDR2 FQGNSA. The CDR3 region has the DNA TGTGCCAGCAGCCCCGGGTCCGAGACCCAGTACTTC. Protein sequence: CASSPGSETQYF.

This sequence joins TRBV13 and TRBJ2-1; 10 bases map to TRBD2. Trimming cost V 4 bases and J 5 bases; bases outside gene matches: 2. The CDR3 consists of 14 residues. Germline values: CDR1 PRHDT, CDR2 FYEKMQ (reference sequence). The CDR3 loop is CASSSAGGDNEQFF. In DNA form, the CDR3 reads TGTGCCAGCAGCTCAGCGGGGGGGGACAATGAGCAGTTCTTC.

This chain links TRBV4-2 with TRBJ1-3; perhaps TRBD1 as D (5 bases). This CDR3 region has 16 residues. Per the germline V gene, CDR1 is LGHNA and CDR2 is YNFKEQ. The ends were cut back, 0 bases at V and 0 bases at J, with 9 bases in the middle. CDR3 in DNA: TGTGCCAGCAGCCAAGATGGGGGGGGCTCTGGAAACACCATATATTTT. Translating gives CASSQDGGGSGNTIYF.

The chain has TRBV4-2 and TRBJ2-7, with 8 nucleotides matching TRBD2. Trimming cost V 0 bases and J 5 bases; bases outside gene matches: 6. CDR3 length: 15 residues. The germline gives CDR1 LGHNA, CDR2 YNFKEQ. The CDR3 DNA reads as TGTGCCAGCAGCCAAGATGGCGGGGGGTGGGACGAGCAGTACTTC. This gives the protein CASSQDGGGWDEQYF.

The chain has TRBV14 and TRBJ1-2, with 8 bases fitting TRBD1. V dropped 5 bases and J dropped 4; count of bases not matched to a gene: 3. The CDR3 extends over 13 amino acids. Germline lookup yields CDR1 SGHDN and CDR2 FVKESK. In DNA form, the CDR3 reads TGTGCCAGCAGCGGACAGGGCGGCTATGGCTACACCTTC. Amino acid sequence: CASSGQGGYGYTF.

The chain carries TRBV28 and TRBJ2-7, with TRBD2 identical over 14 bases. Germline assignment: CDR1 MDHEN and CDR2 SYDVKM. After removal of 8 bases from V and 0 bases from J, the junction contained 6 bases not matched to a gene. There are 16 residues in the CDR3. CDR3 bases: TGTGCCAGCCTGACTAGCGGGAGGGCCGGCTCCTACGAGCAGTACTTC. The encoded protein is CASLTSGRAGSYEQYF.

This chain joins TRBV10-1 and TRBJ2-7, with 9 bases that match TRBD2. Per germline, CDR1 WNHNN and CDR2 SYGVQD (reference sequence). The junction had 8 bases not matched to a gene; V was cut back by 9 bases and J by 5 bases. The CDR3 is made up of 13 amino acids. The CDR3 loop is CARWREGRDEQYF. Written as DNA, the CDR3 is TGCGCCAGATGGCGGGAGGGCCGCGACGAGCAGTACTTC.

Regarding this clone: The sample carries other DNA sequences with the same CDR3. V gene TRBV29-1 combines with J gene TRBJ2-3; no firm D call. Trimming stripped 4 bases from V and 1 base from J, with 18 bases between. CDR1 and CDR2 (germline): SQVTM, ANQGSEA. The CDR3 sequence is 16 residues long. The CDR3 DNA is TGCAGCGTTGTGGGCCCTACTCTGCCCCGCACAGATACGCAGTATTTT. Protein sequence: CSVVGPTLPRTDTQYF.

The rearrangement uses TRBV4-3 and TRBJ1-4; possibly TRBD1 for D (6 bases). The CDR3 runs 17 residues. Germline CDR1 and CDR2: LGHNA and YSLEER. Trimming took 2 bases from V and 1 from J, leaving 14 bases between them. This CDR3 is CASSQITGGGTNEKLFF. DNA for the CDR3: TGCGCCAGCAGCCAAATAACGGGAGGGGGAACTAATGAAAAACTGTTTTTT.

The chain couples TRBV7-2 to TRBJ1-2; 8 positions match TRBD1. V lost 4 bases to trimming and J lost 6 bases; unmatched junction nucleotides: 4. From germline, CDR1 is SGHTA and CDR2 FQGNSA. This CDR3 is built from 13 residues. CDR3 loop: CASSSGQGHGYTF. The CDR3 DNA reads as TGTGCCAGCAGCTCAGGACAGGGCCATGGCTACACCTTC.

V is TRBV6-6 and J is TRBJ1-1; TRBD1 matches 7 bases. V gave up 5 bases and J gave up 1 base; unmatched junction bases: 1. Germline V gives CDR1 MNHNY, CDR2 SVGAGI (reference sequence). This CDR3 spans 13 amino acids. CDR3 loop: CASSDRENTEAFF. CDR3 sequence (DNA): TGTGCCAGCAGTGACAGGGAGAACACTGAAGCTTTCTTT.

The gene calls are TRBV9 and TRBJ1-1; D is ambiguous. Germline CDR1 and CDR2: SGDLS and YYNGEE. Trimming left V 0 bases short and J 4 bases short, with 19 bases between. The CDR3 runs to 17 residues. The CDR3 DNA sequence: TGTGCCAGCAGCGTAGCTACCGGGAGTGGGGAGTTCACTGAAGCTTTCTTT. Residues: CASSVATGSGEFTEAFF.

This chain links TRBV30 with TRBJ1-5, with D maybe TRBD1 (5 bases). Trimming took 0 bases from V and 6 from J, leaving 12 bases between them. There are 14 residues in the CDR3. Per germline, CDR1 GTSNPN and CDR2 SVGIG (reference sequence). Here the CDR3 reads CAWSVVGGTQPQHF. The CDR3 DNA follows: TGTGCCTGGAGTGTGGTTGGGGGGACTCAGCCCCAGCATTTT.

This chain uses TRBV7-6 with TRBJ1-5; 10 positions agree with TRBD1. The CDR3 consists of 15 residues. The V gene end was trimmed by 4 bases and the J gene end by 1 base; junction bases not matched to a gene: 1. The germline V gene has CDR1 SGHVS and CDR2 FNYEAQ. The CDR3 region is CASSSGQGSNQPQHF. CDR3 in DNA: TGTGCCAGCAGCTCGGGACAGGGGAGCAATCAGCCCCAGCATTTT. Supplemented by reference TRBV7-6 and TRBJ1-5, the full variable domain reads GAGVSQSPRYKVTKRGQDVALRCDPISGHVSLYWYRQALGQGPEFLTYFNYEAQQDKSGLPNDRFSAERPEGSISTLTIQRTEQRDSAMYRCASSSGQGSNQPQHFGDGTRLSIL.

V gene TRBV19 combines with J gene TRBJ2-5; 7 positions agree with TRBD2. The junction had 16 bases not matched to a gene; V was cut back by 10 bases and J by 5 bases. CDR1 LNHDA and CDR2 SQIVND come from the germline V gene (reference sequence). This CDR3 contains 15 residues. Here the CDR3 reads CATAGSRDSGETQYF. In DNA, the CDR3 is TGTGCCACCGCAGGTTCCCGGGATAGCGGGGAGACCCAGTACTTC.

The chain links TRBV11-3 to TRBJ2-1, with D possibly TRBD1 on 5 matching bases. The CDR3 length is 14 residues. Germline CDR1 and CDR2: SGHNT and YENEEA. V lost 3 bases and J 5 bases, leaving 11 bases between the germline ends. The CDR3 nucleotides read TGTGCCAGCAGCTTTGGGATACAGGACAATGAGCAGTTCTTC. Translation: CASSFGIQDNEQFF.

The chain joins TRBV30 to TRBJ1-1, with D perhaps TRBD1 (5 bases). This CDR3 region has 15 residues. CDR1 and CDR2 (germline): GTSNPN, SVGIG (reference sequence). V was trimmed by 1 base and J by 0 bases, leaving 12 bases between them. The chain's CDR3 is CAWSDYRGVNTEAFF. The DNA of the CDR3 is TGTGCCTGGAGTGACTATCGGGGGGTGAACACTGAAGCTTTCTTT.

V and J are TRBV6-1 and TRBJ2-2; 7 bases align to TRBD1. The V and J ends lost 0 bases and 5 bases, in that order; junction bases with no gene match: 9. This CDR3 comprises 17 residues. The germline gives CDR1 MNHNS, CDR2 SASEGT. For the CDR3, the DNA is TGTGCCAGCAGTGAAGCCATATGGGACAGTAGAACCGGGGAGCTGTTTTTT. Its protein product is CASSEAIWDSRTGELFF.

This chain connects TRBV9 to TRBJ2-1; D remains ambiguous. V shed 3 bases and J shed 6 bases, with 13 bases lying between them. The CDR3 has 14 residues. Germline V gene data show CDR1 as SGDLS and CDR2 as YYNGEE. CDR3 sequence: CASSAVPPRNEQFF. CDR3 sequence (DNA): TGTGCCAGCAGCGCGGTGCCCCCTCGCAATGAGCAGTTCTTC.

Only a few counts were recorded for this clone. The V and J genes are TRBV14 and TRBJ2-7; D perhaps matches TRBD2 (5 bases). CDR1 is SGHDN and CDR2 is FVKESK in the germline V gene. V gave up 1 base and J gave up 1 base, with 23 bases separating them. The CDR3 sequence is 19 residues long. The CDR3 loop is CASSQGIAGPLERSYEQYF. In nucleotides, the CDR3 is TGTGCCAGCAGCCAAGGGATCGCGGGCCCTCTGGAGAGGTCCTACGAGCAGTACTTC.

The chain joins TRBV9 to TRBJ2-5; 8 positions agree with TRBD2. The CDR3 extends over 16 amino acids. V shed 0 bases, J shed 1 base, and the junction held 5 bases outside the gene matches. Germline CDR1 reads SGDLS; CDR2 reads YYNGEE. The CDR3 region is CASSVAGGALQETQYF. CDR3 DNA: TGTGCCAGCAGCGTAGCGGGGGGGGCCCTCCAAGAGACCCAGTACTTC.